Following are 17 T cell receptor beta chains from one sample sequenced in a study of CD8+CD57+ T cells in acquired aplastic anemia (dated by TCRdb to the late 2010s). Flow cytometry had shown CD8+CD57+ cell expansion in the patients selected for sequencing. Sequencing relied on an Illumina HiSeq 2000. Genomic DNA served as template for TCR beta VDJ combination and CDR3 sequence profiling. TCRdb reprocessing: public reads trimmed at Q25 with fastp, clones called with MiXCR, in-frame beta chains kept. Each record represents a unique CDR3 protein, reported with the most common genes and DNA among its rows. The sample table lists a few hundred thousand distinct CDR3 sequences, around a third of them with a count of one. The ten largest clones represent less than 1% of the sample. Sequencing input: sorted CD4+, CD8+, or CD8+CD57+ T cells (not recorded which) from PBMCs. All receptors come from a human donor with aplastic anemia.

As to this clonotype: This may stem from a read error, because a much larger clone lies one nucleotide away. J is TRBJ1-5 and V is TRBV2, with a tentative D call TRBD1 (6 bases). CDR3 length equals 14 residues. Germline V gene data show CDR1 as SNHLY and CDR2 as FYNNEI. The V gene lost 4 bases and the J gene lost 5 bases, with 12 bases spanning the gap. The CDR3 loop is CASSAGAYDQPQHF. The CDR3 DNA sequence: TGTGCCAGCAGTGCAGGGGCGTACGATCAGCCCCAGCATTTT. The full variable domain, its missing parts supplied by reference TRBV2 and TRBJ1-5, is EPEVTQTPSHQVTQMGQEVILRCVPISNHLYFYWYRQILGQKVEFLVSFYNNEISEKSEIFDDQFSVERPDGSNFTLKIRSTKLEDSAMYFCASSAGAYDQPQHFGDGTRLSIL.

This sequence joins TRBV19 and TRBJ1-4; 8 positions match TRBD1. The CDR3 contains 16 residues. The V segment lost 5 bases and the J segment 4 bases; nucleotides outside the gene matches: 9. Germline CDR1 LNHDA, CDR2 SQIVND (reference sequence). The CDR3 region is CASSPGPTGGNEKLFF. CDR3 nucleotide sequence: TGTGCCAGTAGTCCGGGACCCACAGGGGGTAATGAAAAACTGTTTTTT.

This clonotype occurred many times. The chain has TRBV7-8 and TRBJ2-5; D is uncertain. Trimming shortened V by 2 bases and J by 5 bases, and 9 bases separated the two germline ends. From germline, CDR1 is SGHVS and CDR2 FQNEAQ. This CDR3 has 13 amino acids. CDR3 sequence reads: CASSLSVVETQYF. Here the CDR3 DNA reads TGTGCCAGCAGCTTAAGCGTTGTTGAGACCCAGTACTTC.

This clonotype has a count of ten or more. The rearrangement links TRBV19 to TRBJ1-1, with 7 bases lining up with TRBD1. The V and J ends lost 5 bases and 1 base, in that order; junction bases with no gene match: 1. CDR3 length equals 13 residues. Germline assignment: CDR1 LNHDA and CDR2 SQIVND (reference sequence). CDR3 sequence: CASSRQGNTEAFF. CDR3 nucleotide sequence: TGTGCCAGTAGTCGACAGGGGAACACTGAAGCTTTCTTT.

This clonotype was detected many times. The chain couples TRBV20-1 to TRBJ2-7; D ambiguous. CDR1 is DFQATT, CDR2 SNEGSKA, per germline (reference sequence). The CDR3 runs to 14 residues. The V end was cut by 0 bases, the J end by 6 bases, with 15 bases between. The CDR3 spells CSARDSRLAFEQYF. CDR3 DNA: TGCAGTGCTAGAGATTCCAGGCTGGCCTTCGAGCAGTACTTC.

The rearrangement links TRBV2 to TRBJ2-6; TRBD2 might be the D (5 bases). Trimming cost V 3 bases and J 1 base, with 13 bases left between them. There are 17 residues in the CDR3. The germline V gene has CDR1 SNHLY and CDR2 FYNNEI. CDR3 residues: CASSEWRLLSGANVLTF. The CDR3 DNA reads TGTGCCAGCAGTGAGTGGAGGCTGCTATCTGGGGCCAACGTCCTGACTTTC.

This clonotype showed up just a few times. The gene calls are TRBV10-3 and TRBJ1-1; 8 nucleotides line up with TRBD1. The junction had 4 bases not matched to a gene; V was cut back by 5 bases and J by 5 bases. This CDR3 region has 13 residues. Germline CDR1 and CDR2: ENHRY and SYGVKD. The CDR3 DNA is TGTGCCATCAGTAATACAGGGGGAACTGAAGCTTTCTTT. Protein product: CAISNTGGTEAFF.

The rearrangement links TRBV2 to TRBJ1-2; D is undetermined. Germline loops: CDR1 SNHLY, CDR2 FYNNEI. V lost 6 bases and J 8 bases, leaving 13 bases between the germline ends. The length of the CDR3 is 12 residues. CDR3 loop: CASRGEVGGYTF. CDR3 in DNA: TGTGCCAGCAGAGGAGAAGTGGGCGGCTACACCTTC. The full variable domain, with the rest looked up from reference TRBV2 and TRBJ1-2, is EPEVTQTPSHQVTQMGQEVILRCVPISNHLYFYWYRQILGQKVEFLVSFYNNEISEKSEIFDDQFSVERPDGSNFTLKIRSTKLEDSAMYFCASRGEVGGYTFGSGTRLTVV.

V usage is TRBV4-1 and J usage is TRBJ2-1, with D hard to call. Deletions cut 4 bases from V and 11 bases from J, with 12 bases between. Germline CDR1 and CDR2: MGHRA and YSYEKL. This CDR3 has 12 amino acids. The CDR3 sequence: CASSPRGGQQFF. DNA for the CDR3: TGCGCCAGCAGCCCCAGAGGCGGCCAGCAGTTCTTC.

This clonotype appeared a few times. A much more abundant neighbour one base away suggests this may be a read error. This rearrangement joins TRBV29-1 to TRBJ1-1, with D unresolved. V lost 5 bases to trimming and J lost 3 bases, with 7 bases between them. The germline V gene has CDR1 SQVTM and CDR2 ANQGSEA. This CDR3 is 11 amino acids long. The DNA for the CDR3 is TGCAGCGTTCGGTTGGACACTGAAGCTTTCTTT. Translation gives CSVRLDTEAFF. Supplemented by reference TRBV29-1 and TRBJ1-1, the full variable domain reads SAVISQKPSRDICQRGTSLTIQCQVDSQVTMMFWYRQQPGQSLTLIATANQGSEATYESGFVIDKFPISRPNLTFSTLTVSNMSPEDSSIYLCSVRLDTEAFFGQGTRLTVV.

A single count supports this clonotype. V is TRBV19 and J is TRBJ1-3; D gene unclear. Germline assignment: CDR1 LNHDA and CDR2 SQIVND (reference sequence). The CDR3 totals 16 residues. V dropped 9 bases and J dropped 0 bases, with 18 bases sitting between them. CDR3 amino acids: CASSQGVASSGNTIYF. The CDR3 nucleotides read TGTGCCAGCAGCCAAGGAGTAGCGAGCTCTGGAAACACCATATATTTT.

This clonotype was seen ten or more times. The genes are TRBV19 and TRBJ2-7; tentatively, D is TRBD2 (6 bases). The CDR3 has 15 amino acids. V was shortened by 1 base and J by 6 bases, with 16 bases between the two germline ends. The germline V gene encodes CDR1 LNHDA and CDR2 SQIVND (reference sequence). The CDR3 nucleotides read TGTGCCAGTAGTATAGCGGGACTCGGGCTGAGCGAGCAGTACTTC. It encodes CASSIAGLGLSEQYF.

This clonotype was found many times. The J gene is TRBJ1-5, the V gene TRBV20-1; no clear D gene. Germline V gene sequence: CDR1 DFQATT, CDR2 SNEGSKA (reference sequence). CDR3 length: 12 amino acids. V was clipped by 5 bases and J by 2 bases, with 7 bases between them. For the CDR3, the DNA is TGCAGTGCTTGGAGGGGCAATCAGCCCCAGCATTTT. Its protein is CSAWRGNQPQHF.

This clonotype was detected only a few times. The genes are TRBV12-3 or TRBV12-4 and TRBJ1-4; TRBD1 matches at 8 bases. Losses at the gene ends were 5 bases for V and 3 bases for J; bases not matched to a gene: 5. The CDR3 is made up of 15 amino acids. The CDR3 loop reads CASSARQGSNEKLFF. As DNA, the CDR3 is TGTGCCAGCAGTGCTCGACAGGGGTCTAATGAAAAACTGTTTTTT.

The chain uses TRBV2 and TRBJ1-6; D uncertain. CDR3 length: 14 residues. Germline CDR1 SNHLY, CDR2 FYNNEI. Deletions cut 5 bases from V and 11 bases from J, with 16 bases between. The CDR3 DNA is TGTGCCAGCAGTTTGCTCAGTGGGGATACACCCCTCCACTTT. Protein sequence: CASSLLSGDTPLHF.

CDR3 DNA sequence: TGTGCCATCAGTAAAGTAGACAGGGTTTCACTGTATTTT. Encoded protein: CAISKVDRVSLYF. V gene TRBV10-3 combines with J gene TRBJ2-3; 7 nucleotides align to TRBD1. From germline, CDR1 is ENHRY and CDR2 SYGVKD. With 5 bases clipped from V and 14 bases from J, the junction kept 13 bases outside the gene matches. The CDR3 has 13 residues.

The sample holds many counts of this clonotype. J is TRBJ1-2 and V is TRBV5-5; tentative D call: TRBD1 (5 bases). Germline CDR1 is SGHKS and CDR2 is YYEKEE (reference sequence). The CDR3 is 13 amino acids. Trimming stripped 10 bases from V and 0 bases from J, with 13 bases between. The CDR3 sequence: CAGGTAPNYGYTF. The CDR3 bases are TGTGCCGGGGGGACGGCCCCTAACTATGGCTACACCTTC.